A single sample gave rise to the 20 T cell receptor beta chains below, sequenced in a study of regulatory T cells in long-lasting Graves disease. Time point: persistent/refractory GD, antithyroid drugs over 5 years with positive TRAb. Making the TCR library involved RNA that had been extracted from PBMCs. Construction of TCR beta libraries relied on iRepertoire HTBI primers and on Arm-PCR targeting CDR3 regions. One entry per CDR3 protein results from TCRdb running MiXCR on the multiplex PCR reads. Among about 400,000 distinct CDR3 sequences listed, 20% to 25% were seen once. Sequences were derived from peripheral blood mononuclear cells (PBMCs), sampled when the disease was refractory, from a patient treated with antithyroid drugs. The source is a female donor with Graves disease.

This chain links TRBV10-3 with TRBJ1-3, with D hard to call. The CDR3 is made up of 15 amino acids. Germline lookup yields CDR1 ENHRY and CDR2 SYGVKD. The ends were cut back, 6 bases at V and 0 bases at J, with 12 bases in the middle. This chain's CDR3 is CAISLGTLSGNTIYF. The CDR3 bases are TGTGCCATCAGCCTGGGCACCCTCTCTGGAAACACCATATATTTT.

The J gene is TRBJ2-5, the V gene TRBV11-2; D is unresolved. CDR3 length: 17 residues. Trimming removed 1 base from V and 1 base from J, with 16 bases in between. Germline V gene sequence: CDR1 SGHAT, CDR2 FQNNGV. The CDR3 DNA follows: TGTGCCAGCAGCTTAGCCGGTTTGGGCCCAAGCCAAGAGACCCAGTACTTC. This gives the protein CASSLAGLGPSQETQYF. Full variable domain (rest looked up from reference TRBV11-2 and TRBJ2-5): EAGVAQSPRYKIIEKRQSVAFWCNPISGHATLYWYQQILGQGPKLLIQFQNNGVVDDSQLPKDRFSAERLKGVDSTLKIQPAKLEDSAVYLCASSLAGLGPSQETQYFGPGTRLLVL.

This chain joins TRBV7-2 and TRBJ2-7; 9 bases are shared with TRBD2. Germline V gives CDR1 SGHTA, CDR2 FQGNSA. Unmatched junction bases numbered 12, after V lost 5 bases and J lost 7 bases. CDR3 length equals 15 residues. The CDR3 region is CASSPVAGVVLEQYF. In nucleotides, the CDR3 is TGTGCCAGCAGCCCAGTAGCGGGAGTGGTTCTTGAGCAGTACTTC.

The chain combines TRBV20-1 with TRBJ2-5; 12 nucleotides line up with TRBD2. With V trimmed by 2 bases and J by 4 bases, 17 bases remained unmatched. Per the germline V gene, CDR1 is DFQATT and CDR2 is SNEGSKA (reference sequence). The CDR3 loop spans 19 amino acids. The CDR3 region is CSARPGTSGRLFDRETQYF. CDR3 DNA: TGCAGTGCTAGACCAGGGACTAGCGGGCGGCTTTTTGATCGAGAGACCCAGTACTTC.

This clonotype has ten or more counts. The chain carries TRBV6-1 and TRBJ2-7; 8 nucleotides agree with TRBD2. Germline V lookup: CDR1 MNHNS, CDR2 SASEGT. This CDR3 region has 16 residues. V was clipped by 2 bases and J by 7 bases; unmatched bases: 13. The CDR3 reads CASSEIAGGPSWEQYF. DNA for the CDR3: TGTGCCAGCAGTGAAATCGCGGGAGGCCCCTCTTGGGAGCAGTACTTC.

V and J are TRBV20-1 and TRBJ1-2; possibly TRBD1 for D (6 bases). Trimming took off 7 bases at V and 4 bases at J, with 16 bases between the two ends. The length of the CDR3 is 13 residues. The germline CDR1 and CDR2 sequences are DFQATT and SNEGSKA (reference sequence). CDR3 sequence: CSDKDRQIYGYTF. Written as DNA, the CDR3 is TGCAGTGATAAGGACAGACAAATCTATGGCTACACCTTC.

The chain couples TRBV18 to TRBJ2-7; 9 bases align to TRBD1. Trimming cost V 9 bases and J 3 bases; bases outside gene matches: 12. The CDR3 length is 15 residues. The germline CDR1 and CDR2 sequences are KGHSH and LQKENI. The chain's CDR3 is CASFSGTGKFYEQYF. The CDR3 nucleotides are TGTGCCAGTTTCTCCGGGACAGGGAAATTCTACGAGCAGTACTTC.

The chain joins TRBV4-1 to TRBJ1-1, with D possibly TRBD1 on 5 matching bases. The CDR3 consists of 9 residues. Trimming took off 9 bases at V and 9 bases at J, with 8 bases between the two ends. Germline loops: CDR1 MGHRA, CDR2 YSYEKL. The DNA of the CDR3 is TGCGCCAGACAGGACCAAGCTTTCTTT. Protein sequence: CARQDQAFF.

This clonotype came up many times. The chain employs TRBV28 and TRBJ2-5; no clear D gene. With 6 bases removed from V and 4 bases from J, the gap between germline ends came to 15 bases. Germline lookup yields CDR1 MDHEN and CDR2 SYDVKM. CDR3 size: 14 residues. CDR3 nucleotides: TGTGCCAGCAGCCGCGATCAGGCTTTAGAGACCCAGTACTTC. Protein: CASSRDQALETQYF. Supplemented by reference TRBV28 and TRBJ2-5, the full variable domain reads DVKVTQSSRYLVKRTGEKVFLECVQDMDHENMFWYRQDPGLGLRLIYFSYDVKMKEKGDIPEGYSVSREKKERFSLILESASTNQTSMYLCASSRDQALETQYFGPGTRLLVL.

The V call is TRBV7-3, the J call TRBJ2-5, with D maybe TRBD1 (5 bases). Looked up from germline, CDR1 is SGHTA and CDR2 is FQGTGA. The CDR3 is made up of 15 amino acids. V lost 1 base, J lost 5 bases, and 14 bases lay in between. The CDR3 region has the DNA TGTGCCAGCAGCTTAAAGTGGGGCAAGGGGGAGACCCAGTACTTC. Encoded protein: CASSLKWGKGETQYF.

There are a few counts of this clonotype. This chain connects TRBV5-1 to TRBJ2-7, with 8 bases that match TRBD1. Germline loops: CDR1 SGHRS, CDR2 YFSETQ. There are 15 residues in the CDR3. The junction had 8 bases not matched to a gene; V was cut back by 4 bases and J by 2 bases. The CDR3 here is CASSIDRGIAYEQYF. In DNA form, the CDR3 reads TGCGCCAGCAGCATCGACAGGGGAATAGCCTACGAGCAGTACTTC. Complete variable domain (other parts from reference TRBV5-1 and TRBJ2-7): KAGVTQTPRYLIKTRGQQVTLSCSPISGHRSVSWYQQTPGQGLQFLFEYFSETQRNKGNFPGRFSGRQFSNSRSEMNVSTLELGDSALYLCASSIDRGIAYEQYFGPGTRLTVT.

In this sample, this clonotype turned up a few times. The V and J genes are TRBV12-3 or TRBV12-4 and TRBJ2-7, with D tentatively TRBD2 (5 bases). V shed 7 bases and J shed 3 bases, with 13 bases lying between them. The CDR3 has 13 residues. The CDR3 loop reads CASTRDLNYEQYF. The DNA of the CDR3 is TGTGCCAGCACCCGGGATTTAAACTACGAGCAGTACTTC.

The genes are TRBV20-1 and TRBJ2-7; D possibly uses TRBD1 or TRBD2 (5 bases each). The CDR3 totals 13 residues. CDR1 and CDR2 (germline): DFQATT, SNEGSKA (reference sequence). Here the CDR3 reads CSARDRRVGEQYF. The CDR3 nucleotides read TGCAGCGCCCGGGACCGTCGTGTTGGCGAGCAGTACTTC.

This chain links TRBV10-3 with TRBJ1-1, with D unclear. The CDR3 sequence is 14 residues long. V lost 0 bases and J 0 bases, leaving 5 bases between the germline ends. In germline, CDR1 is ENHRY, CDR2 SYGVKD. CDR3 in DNA: TGTGCCATCAGTGAGTCTCAGGTGAACACTGAAGCTTTCTTT. Protein: CAISESQVNTEAFF.

The chain employs TRBV20-1 and TRBJ1-6; TRBD1 is a possible D gene (6 bases). V gave up 0 bases and J gave up 10 bases, with 13 bases separating them. The CDR3 is 14 residues long. Germline V CDR1 and CDR2: DFQATT, SNEGSKA (reference sequence). This CDR3 is CSARDPRGVSPLHF. CDR3 sequence (DNA): TGCAGTGCTAGAGATCCGAGGGGGGTATCACCCCTCCACTTT.

This clonotype turned up a few times. The chain carries TRBV11-2 and TRBJ2-3; no firm D call. CDR3 length: 14 residues. Germline V CDR1 and CDR2: SGHAT, FQNNGV. V dropped 1 base and J dropped 4 bases, with 9 bases sitting between them. CDR3 region: CASSLGSVADTQYF. CDR3 sequence (DNA): TGTGCCAGCAGCTTAGGGAGCGTGGCAGATACGCAGTATTTT.

This clonotype came up a few times. The CDR3 spells CASSLSQLSSSPLHF. Here the CDR3 DNA reads TGTGCCAGCAGCCTAAGTCAACTTTCTAGTTCACCCCTCCACTTT. V and J are TRBV3-1 and TRBJ1-6; D is unclear. Germline loops: CDR1 LGHDT, CDR2 YNNKEL (reference sequence). The CDR3 totals 15 residues. V gave up 4 bases and J gave up 9 bases, with 16 bases separating them.

The genes are TRBV13 and TRBJ2-5, with TRBD2 matching 10 bases. V lost 5 bases and J lost 5; bases outside the gene matches: 14. This CDR3 has 17 residues. Germline V CDR1 and CDR2: PRHDT, FYEKMQ (reference sequence). The DNA of the CDR3 is TGTGCCAGCAGCGAAAGGTCTAGCGGGAGCCTCCGGGAGACCCAGTACTTC. This encodes CASSERSSGSLRETQYF.

The rearrangement links TRBV30 to TRBJ2-7; 7 positions match TRBD1. The CDR3 totals 12 residues. The V gene end was trimmed by 3 bases and the J gene end by 6 bases; junction bases not matched to a gene: 5. The germline V gene has CDR1 GTSNPN and CDR2 SVGIG (reference sequence). CDR3 DNA: TGTGCCTGGAGGGAAACAGGGGTCGAGCAGTACTTC. It is translated as CAWRETGVEQYF.

This clonotype has ten or more counts. The chain has TRBV11-2 and TRBJ1-1; possibly TRBD1 for D (5 bases). CDR3 length equals 15 residues. V shed 1 base and J shed 6 bases, with 15 bases lying between them. Germline V gene lookup returns CDR1 SGHAT and CDR2 FQNNGV. The CDR3 sequence is CASSLVLARGAEAFF. The CDR3 DNA reads TGTGCCAGCAGCTTAGTCTTGGCCCGGGGCGCTGAAGCTTTCTTT.